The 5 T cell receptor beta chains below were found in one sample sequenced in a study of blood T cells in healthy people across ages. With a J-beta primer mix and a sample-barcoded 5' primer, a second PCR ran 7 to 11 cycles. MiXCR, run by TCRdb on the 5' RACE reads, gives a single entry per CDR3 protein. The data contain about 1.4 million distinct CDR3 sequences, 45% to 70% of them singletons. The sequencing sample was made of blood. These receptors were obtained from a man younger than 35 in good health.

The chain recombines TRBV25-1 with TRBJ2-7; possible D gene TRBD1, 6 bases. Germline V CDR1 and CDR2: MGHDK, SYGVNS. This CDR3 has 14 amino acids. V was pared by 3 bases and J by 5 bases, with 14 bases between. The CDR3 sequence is CASSEYRAAHEQYF. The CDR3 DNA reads TGTGCCAGCAGTGAGTACAGGGCCGCCCACGAGCAGTACTTC.

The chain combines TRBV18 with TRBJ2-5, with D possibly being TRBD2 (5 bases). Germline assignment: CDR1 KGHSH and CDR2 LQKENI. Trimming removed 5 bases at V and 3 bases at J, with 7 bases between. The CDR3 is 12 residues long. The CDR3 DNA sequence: TGTGCCAGCTCAACAGCGGAAGAGACCCAGTACTTC. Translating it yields CASSTAEETQYF.

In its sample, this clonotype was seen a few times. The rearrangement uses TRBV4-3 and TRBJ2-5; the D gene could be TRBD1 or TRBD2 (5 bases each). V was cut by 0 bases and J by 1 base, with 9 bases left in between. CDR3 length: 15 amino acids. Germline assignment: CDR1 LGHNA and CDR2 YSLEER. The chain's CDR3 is CASSQEWGTQETQYF. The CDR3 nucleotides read TGCGCCAGCAGCCAAGAATGGGGGACCCAAGAGACCCAGTACTTC.

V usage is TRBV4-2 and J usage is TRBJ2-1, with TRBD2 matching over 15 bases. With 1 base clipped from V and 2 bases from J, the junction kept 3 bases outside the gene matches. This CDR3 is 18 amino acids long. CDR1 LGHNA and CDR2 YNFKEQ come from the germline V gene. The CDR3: CASSQGTSGGEPYNEQFF. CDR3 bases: TGTGCCAGCAGCCAAGGGACTAGCGGGGGGGAACCCTACAATGAGCAGTTCTTC.

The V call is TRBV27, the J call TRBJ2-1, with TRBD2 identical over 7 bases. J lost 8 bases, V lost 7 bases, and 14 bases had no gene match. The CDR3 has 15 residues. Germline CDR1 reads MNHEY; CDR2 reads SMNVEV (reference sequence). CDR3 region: CASKTAGSYWDEQFF. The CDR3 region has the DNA TGTGCCAGCAAGACAGCGGGGTCCTATTGGGATGAGCAGTTCTTC.